The 14 T cell receptor beta chains in this list originate from one sample, sequenced in a study of cytomegalovirus exposure and HLA in healthy donors. A multiplex PCR was run with 60 Vbeta primers and 13 Jbeta primers. This table comes from immunoSEQ multiplex PCR, and its TCRdb copy is limited to in-frame clones, with some not included. The sample records about 120,000 clones, 50% to 75% being singletons. The material sequenced was PBMCs. These receptors were collected from a woman aged 40 to 50 in good health and CMV-seropositive.

The chain uses TRBV18 and TRBJ2-1; 7 bases agree with TRBD2. After removal of 0 bases from V and 7 bases from J, the junction contained 9 bases not matched to a gene. Germline CDR1 and CDR2: KGHSH and LQKENI. The CDR3 extends over 16 amino acids. The CDR3 here is CASSPPPILGGNEQFF. CDR3 in DNA: TGTGCCAGCTCACCACCCCCGATACTCGGGGGGAATGAGCAGTTCTTC.

The V call is TRBV30, the J call TRBJ1-2, with 7 bases matching TRBD1. J lost 8 bases, V lost 0 bases, and 9 bases had no gene match. In germline, CDR1 is GTSNPN, CDR2 SVGIG (reference sequence). This CDR3 is 14 amino acids long. The CDR3, as DNA: TGTGCCTGGAGTGTAACGGCAGGGGGAACGGGCTACACCTTC. Its protein product is CAWSVTAGGTGYTF.

The V gene is TRBV7-3, the J gene TRBJ2-1; tentatively, D is TRBD2 (5 bases). CDR1 and CDR2 (germline): SGHTA, FQGTGA. The V end was cut by 2 bases, the J end by 1 base, with 6 bases between. The CDR3 loop spans 14 amino acids. The CDR3 DNA follows: TGTGCCAGCAGCTTAGGGGAGTCCTACAATGAGCAGTTCTTC. This codes for CASSLGESYNEQFF.

V is TRBV7-9 and J is TRBJ1-3; D perhaps matches TRBD1 (5 bases). V was shortened by 6 bases and J by 0 bases, with 12 bases between the two germline ends. Germline V gene lookup returns CDR1 SEHNR and CDR2 FQNEAQ (reference sequence). This CDR3 has 15 amino acids. This chain's CDR3 is CASSPDSFSGNTIYF. CDR3 nucleotides: TGTGCCAGCAGTCCAGACAGCTTCTCTGGAAACACCATATATTTT.

This clone has a single count. The genes are TRBV5-6 and TRBJ1-5; no clear D gene. Germline CDR1 SGHDT, CDR2 YYEEEE. V was pared by 0 bases and J by 6 bases, with 16 bases between. This CDR3 is built from 16 residues. The CDR3 spells CASSLAAGLGTQPQHF. CDR3 nucleotides: TGTGCCAGCAGCTTGGCCGCGGGTTTAGGAACTCAGCCCCAGCATTTT.

The rearrangement uses TRBV10-2 and TRBJ2-1; no definite D call. This CDR3 region has 17 residues. V was clipped by 4 bases and J by 3 bases, with 19 bases between them. Germline V gene data show CDR1 as WSHSY and CDR2 as SAAADI. CDR3 loop: CASSVDSAAVSYNEQFF. The CDR3 DNA reads TGCGCCAGCAGTGTTGATTCGGCGGCAGTCAGCTACAATGAGCAGTTCTTC.

Of note for this clone: Other DNA sequences in the same sample also yield this CDR3. V gene TRBV7-9 combines with J gene TRBJ1-2; 8 bases align to TRBD1. The CDR3 loop spans 14 amino acids. The V gene's germline CDR1 is SEHNR and CDR2 FQNEAQ (reference sequence). With 1 base clipped from V and 8 bases from J, the junction kept 6 bases outside the gene matches. The CDR3 sequence is CASSLGQGSYGYTF. CDR3 DNA sequence: TGTGCCAGCAGCTTAGGACAGGGGTCCTACGGCTACACCTTC.

The chain has TRBV5-6 and TRBJ1-3; perhaps TRBD1 as D (5 bases). The V gene lost 2 bases and the J gene lost 1 base, with 13 bases spanning the gap. CDR1 and CDR2 (germline): SGHDT, YYEEEE. This CDR3 has 16 residues. CDR3 bases: TGTGCCAGCAGCTTTGTACAGGAGCGTTCTGGAAACACCATATATTTT. It translates to CASSFVQERSGNTIYF.

The CDR3 region has the DNA TGTGCCACCAGCAGGGGCGGGACAGGTGGTTTGGACATTCAGTACTTC. It specifies CATSRGGTGGLDIQYF. The chain couples TRBV15 to TRBJ2-4; 8 bases agree with TRBD1. This CDR3 contains 16 residues. The V gene end was trimmed by 3 bases and the J gene end by 8 bases; junction bases not matched to a gene: 12. Per the germline V gene, CDR1 is LNHNV and CDR2 is YYDKDF (reference sequence). The full variable domain, rest sourced from reference TRBV15 and TRBJ2-4, is DAMVIQNPRYQVTQFGKPVTLSCSQTLNHNVMYWYQQKSSQAPKLLFHYYDKDFNNEADTPDNFQSRRPNTSFCFLDIRSPGLGDTAMYLCATSRGGTGGLDIQYFGAGTRLSVL.

The chain employs TRBV7-6 and TRBJ2-3; 9 bases map to TRBD2. This CDR3 region has 17 residues. V trimming: 5 bases; J trimming: 5 bases; junction bases outside the gene matches: 14. From germline, CDR1 is SGHVS and CDR2 FNYEAQ. As DNA, the CDR3 is TGTGCCAGCAGCCCCTCCGTTTCGAGCGGGGGGCAAGATACGCAGTATTTT. Amino acid sequence: CASSPSVSSGGQDTQYF.

The J gene is TRBJ2-7, the V gene TRBV5-1; 12 positions match TRBD1. V was clipped by 4 bases and J by 6 bases; unmatched bases: 5. This CDR3 has 14 amino acids. CDR1 and CDR2 (germline): SGHRS, YFSETQ. The CDR3 DNA reads TGCGCCAGCAGCACCGGGACAGGGGGCCGCGAGCAGTACTTC. Amino acids: CASSTGTGGREQYF.

The rearrangement links TRBV12-5 to TRBJ2-5, with a possible D match to TRBD1 (6 bases). V lost 7 bases, J lost 2 bases, and 17 bases lay in between. The CDR3 is made up of 15 amino acids. Germline lookup yields CDR1 LGHNT and CDR2 FRNRAP. This CDR3 is CASDERTEHQETQYF. The CDR3 DNA reads TGTGCTAGTGACGAAAGGACAGAACATCAAGAGACCCAGTACTTC.

This clone has more than one count but fewer than ten. The genes are TRBV28 and TRBJ2-3, with D unclear. The CDR3 covers 13 residues. Germline CDR1 MDHEN, CDR2 SYDVKM. Trimming left V 6 bases short and J 2 bases short, with 9 bases between. Here the CDR3 reads CASSQANTDTQYF. The DNA for the CDR3 is TGTGCCAGCAGCCAGGCAAACACAGATACGCAGTATTTT.

The chain employs TRBV27 and TRBJ2-1, with TRBD2 matching 12 bases. With 2 bases clipped from V and 5 bases from J, the junction kept 4 bases outside the gene matches. The germline CDR1 and CDR2 sequences are MNHEY and SMNVEV (reference sequence). This CDR3 comprises 16 residues. The DNA for the CDR3 is TGTGCCAGCAGTTTACTAGCGGGAGGGCTCGACAATGAGCAGTTCTTC. Its translation is CASSLLAGGLDNEQFF.